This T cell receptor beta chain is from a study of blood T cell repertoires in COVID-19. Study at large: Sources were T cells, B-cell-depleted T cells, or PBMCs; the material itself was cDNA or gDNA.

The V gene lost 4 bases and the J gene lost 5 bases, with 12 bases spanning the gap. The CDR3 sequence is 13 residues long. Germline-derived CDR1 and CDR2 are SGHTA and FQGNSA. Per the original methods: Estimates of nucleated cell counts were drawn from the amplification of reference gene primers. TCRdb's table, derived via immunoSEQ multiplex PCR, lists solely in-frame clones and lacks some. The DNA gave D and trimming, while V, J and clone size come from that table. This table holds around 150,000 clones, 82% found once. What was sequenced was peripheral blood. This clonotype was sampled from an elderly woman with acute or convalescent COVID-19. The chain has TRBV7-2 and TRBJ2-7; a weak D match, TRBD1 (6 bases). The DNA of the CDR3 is TGTGCCAGCAGCTCCGATACAGGGAACGAGCAGTACTTC. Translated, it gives CASSSDTGNEQYF.